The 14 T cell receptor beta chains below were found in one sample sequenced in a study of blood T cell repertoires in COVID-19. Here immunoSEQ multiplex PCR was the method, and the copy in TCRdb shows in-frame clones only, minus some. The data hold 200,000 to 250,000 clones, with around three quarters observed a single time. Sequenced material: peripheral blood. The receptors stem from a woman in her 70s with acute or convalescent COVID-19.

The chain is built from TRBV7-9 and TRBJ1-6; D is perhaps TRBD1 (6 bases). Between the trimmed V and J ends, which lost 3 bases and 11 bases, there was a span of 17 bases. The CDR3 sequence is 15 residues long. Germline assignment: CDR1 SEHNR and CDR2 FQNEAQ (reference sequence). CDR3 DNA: TGTGCCAGCAGCTTTTGGGACACTAAAAGTGCACCCCTCCACTTT. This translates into CASSFWDTKSAPLHF.

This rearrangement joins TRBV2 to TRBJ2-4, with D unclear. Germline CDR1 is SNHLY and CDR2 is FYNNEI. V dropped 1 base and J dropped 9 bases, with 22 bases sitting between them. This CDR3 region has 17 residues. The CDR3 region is CASSEVGGRRPQSIQYF. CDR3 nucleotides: TGTGCCAGCAGTGAAGTCGGTGGTCGCAGGCCCCAAAGCATTCAGTACTTC.

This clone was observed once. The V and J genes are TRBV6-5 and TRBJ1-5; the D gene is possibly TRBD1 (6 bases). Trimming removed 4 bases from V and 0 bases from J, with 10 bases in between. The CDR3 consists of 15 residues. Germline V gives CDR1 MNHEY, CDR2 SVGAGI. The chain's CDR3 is CASSWTENSNQPQHF. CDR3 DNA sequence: TGTGCCAGCAGTTGGACAGAGAATAGCAATCAGCCCCAGCATTTT.

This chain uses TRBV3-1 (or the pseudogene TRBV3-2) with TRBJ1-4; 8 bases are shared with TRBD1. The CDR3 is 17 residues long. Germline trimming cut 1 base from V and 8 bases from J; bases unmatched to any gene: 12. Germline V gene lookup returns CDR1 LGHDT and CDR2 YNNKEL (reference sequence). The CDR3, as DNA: TGTGCCAGCAGCCAAGTGCCGACAGGGGCCAAGGGCGAAAAACTGTTTTTT. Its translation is CASSQVPTGAKGEKLFF.

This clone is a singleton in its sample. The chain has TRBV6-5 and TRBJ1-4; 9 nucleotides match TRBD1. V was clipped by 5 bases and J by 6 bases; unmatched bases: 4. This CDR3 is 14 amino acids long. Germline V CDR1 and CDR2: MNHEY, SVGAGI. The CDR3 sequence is CASSHGDRDEKLFF. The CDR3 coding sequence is TGTGCCAGCAGTCATGGGGACAGGGATGAAAAACTGTTTTTT.

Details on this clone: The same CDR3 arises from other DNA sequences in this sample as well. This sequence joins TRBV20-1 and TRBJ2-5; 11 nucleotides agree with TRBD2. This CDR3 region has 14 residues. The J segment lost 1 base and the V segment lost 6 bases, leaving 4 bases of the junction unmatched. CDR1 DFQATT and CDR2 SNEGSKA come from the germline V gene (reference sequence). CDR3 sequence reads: CSASTSGGQETQYF. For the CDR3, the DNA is TGCAGTGCGAGTACTAGCGGGGGCCAAGAGACCCAGTACTTC.

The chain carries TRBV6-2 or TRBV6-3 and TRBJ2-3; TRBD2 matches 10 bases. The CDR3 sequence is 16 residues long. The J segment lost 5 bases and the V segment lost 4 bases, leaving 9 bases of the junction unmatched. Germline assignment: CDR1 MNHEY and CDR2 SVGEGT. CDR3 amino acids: CASSWESGGVQDTQYF. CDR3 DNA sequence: TGTGCCAGCAGTTGGGAGAGCGGGGGGGTGCAAGATACGCAGTATTTT.

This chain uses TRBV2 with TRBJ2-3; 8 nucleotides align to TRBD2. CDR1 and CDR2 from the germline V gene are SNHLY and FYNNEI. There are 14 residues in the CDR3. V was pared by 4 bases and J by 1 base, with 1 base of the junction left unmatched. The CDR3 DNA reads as TGTGCCAGCAGTGCGGGGGGGGGCACAGATACGCAGTATTTT. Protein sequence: CASSAGGGTDTQYF.

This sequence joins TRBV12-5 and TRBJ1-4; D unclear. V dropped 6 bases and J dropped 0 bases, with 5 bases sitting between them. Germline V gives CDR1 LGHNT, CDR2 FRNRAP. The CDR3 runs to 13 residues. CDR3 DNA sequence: TGTGCTAGTGGCGGGGCAACTAATGAAAAACTGTTTTTT. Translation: CASGGATNEKLFF.

The CDR3 DNA reads as TGTGCCAGCAGACGTACAGGGGGCGCGGGATACGAGCAGTACTTC. Amino acid sequence: CASRRTGGAGYEQYF. The chain has TRBV7-2 and TRBJ2-7; TRBD1 matches at 9 bases. Per the germline V gene, CDR1 is SGHTA and CDR2 is FQGNSA. The CDR3 has 15 amino acids. V shed 6 bases, J shed 4 bases, and the junction held 10 bases outside the gene matches.

The CDR3 spells CAWSVQGTGNTIYF. CDR3 nucleotides: TGTGCCTGGAGTGTCCAGGGGACTGGAAACACCATATATTTT. V is TRBV30 and J is TRBJ1-3, with a tentative D call TRBD1 (6 bases). The V and J ends lost 0 bases and 2 bases respectively, with 8 bases between them. Germline CDR1 is GTSNPN and CDR2 is SVGIG (reference sequence). The CDR3 is 14 residues long.

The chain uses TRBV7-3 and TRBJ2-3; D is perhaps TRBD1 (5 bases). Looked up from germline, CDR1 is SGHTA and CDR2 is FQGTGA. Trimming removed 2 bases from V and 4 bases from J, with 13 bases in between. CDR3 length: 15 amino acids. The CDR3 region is CASSLRVSGPDTQYF. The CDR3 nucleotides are TGTGCCAGCAGCTTACGAGTCTCAGGGCCAGATACGCAGTATTTT. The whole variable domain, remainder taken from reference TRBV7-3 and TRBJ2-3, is GAGVSQTPSNKVTEKGKYVELRCDPISGHTALYWYRQSLGQGPEFLIYFQGTGAADDSGLPNDRFFAVRPEGSVSTLKIQRTERGDSAVYLCASSLRVSGPDTQYFGPGTRLTVL.

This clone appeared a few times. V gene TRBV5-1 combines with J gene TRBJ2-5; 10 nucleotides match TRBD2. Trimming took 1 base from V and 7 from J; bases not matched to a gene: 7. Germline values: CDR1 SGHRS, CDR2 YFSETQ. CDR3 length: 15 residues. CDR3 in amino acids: CASSLSSGGLGTQYF. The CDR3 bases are TGCGCCAGCAGCTTGAGTAGCGGGGGGTTAGGGACCCAGTACTTC.

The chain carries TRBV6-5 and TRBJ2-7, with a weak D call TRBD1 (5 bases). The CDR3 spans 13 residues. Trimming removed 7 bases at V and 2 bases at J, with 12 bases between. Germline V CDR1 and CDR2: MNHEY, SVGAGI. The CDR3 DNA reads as TGTGCCAGCAACCTAGACAGTACCTACGAGCAGTACTTC. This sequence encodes CASNLDSTYEQYF.